Shown below are 18 T cell receptor beta chains from a single sample sequenced in a study of cytomegalovirus exposure and HLA in healthy donors. The PCR used 60 Vbeta and 13 Jbeta primers. The method was immunoSEQ multiplex PCR; TCRdb's version includes in-frame clones alone and lacks a portion of them. Counted here are 30,000 to 40,000 clones, about 80% occurring once; the ten biggest clones make up 5.5% to 7%. Sequencing was carried out using PBMCs. The source is a male donor in good health and CMV-seronegative.

The J gene is TRBJ1-2, the V gene TRBV27; D is unclear. V was clipped by 1 base and J by 5 bases, with 11 bases between them. Germline V gene lookup returns CDR1 MNHEY and CDR2 SMNVEV (reference sequence). The CDR3 consists of 14 residues. The CDR3 region has the DNA TGTGCCAGCAGTTTATACGGAGAACCTTATGGCTACACCTTC. Its protein product is CASSLYGEPYGYTF.

The chain combines TRBV18 with TRBJ2-7; 7 bases line up with TRBD1. Per the germline V gene, CDR1 is KGHSH and CDR2 is LQKENI. Trimming cost V 3 bases and J 5 bases; bases outside gene matches: 4. CDR3 size: 13 residues. CDR3: CASSPSRGNEQYF. Here the CDR3 DNA reads TGTGCCAGCTCACCTTCCAGGGGGAACGAGCAGTACTTC.

This chain connects TRBV11-2 to TRBJ2-5; TRBD1 matches at 7 bases. J was trimmed by 5 bases and V by 3 bases; bases with no gene match: 6. This CDR3 is built from 14 residues. Germline V lookup: CDR1 SGHAT, CDR2 FQNNGV. Here the CDR3 reads CASSFEGGVETQYF. In nucleotides, the CDR3 is TGTGCCAGCAGCTTCGAAGGGGGCGTTGAGACCCAGTACTTC.

J is TRBJ1-2 and V is TRBV5-4; 9 positions match TRBD1. The CDR3 is 14 residues long. The germline V gene encodes CDR1 SGHNT and CDR2 YYREEE (reference sequence). V lost 5 bases, J lost 6 bases, and 8 bases stayed unmatched. In nucleotides, the CDR3 is TGTGCCAGCAGGCGACAGGGGGAGCTAAATGGCTACACCTTC. It specifies CASRRQGELNGYTF.

The chain is built from TRBV28 and TRBJ1-4; 8 bases are a match to TRBD1. Germline-derived CDR1 and CDR2 are MDHEN and SYDVKM. The V gene end was trimmed by 2 bases and the J gene end by 8 bases; junction bases not matched to a gene: 7. The CDR3 has 15 residues. The CDR3 region has the DNA TGTGCCAGCAGTTTAAGACAGGGGTTTGGCGAAAAACTGTTTTTT. Its protein product is CASSLRQGFGEKLFF.

The chain links TRBV6-1 to TRBJ1-4, with a weak D call TRBD1 (5 bases). The CDR3 sequence is 15 residues long. With 2 bases removed from V and 8 bases from J, the gap between germline ends came to 15 bases. CDR1 and CDR2 (germline): MNHNS, SASEGT. The CDR3 DNA follows: TGTGCCAGCAGTGAAACAGGAATCATGGGGGAAAAACTGTTTTTT. Residues: CASSETGIMGEKLFF.

This chain links TRBV6-5 with TRBJ1-1; 9 positions agree with TRBD1. The V gene's germline CDR1 is MNHEY and CDR2 SVGAGI. The CDR3 has 14 amino acids. The J segment lost 7 bases and the V segment lost 5 bases, leaving 8 bases of the junction unmatched. The CDR3 here is CASSQTGGQVEAFF. The CDR3 DNA sequence: TGTGCCAGCAGTCAGACAGGGGGTCAGGTTGAAGCTTTCTTT.

The V gene is TRBV28, the J gene TRBJ1-2; TRBD1 matches at 10 bases. The CDR3 totals 14 residues. Germline V gene lookup returns CDR1 MDHEN and CDR2 SYDVKM. J lost 7 bases, V lost 10 bases, and 12 bases had no gene match. The CDR3: CATTSGTGATGYTF. CDR3 sequence (DNA): TGTGCCACGACCTCCGGGACAGGGGCGACTGGCTACACCTTC.

The genes are TRBV18 and TRBJ1-6, with 8 bases identical to TRBD1. Germline-derived CDR1 and CDR2 are KGHSH and LQKENI. Trimming removed 3 bases from V and 9 bases from J; junction bases left unmatched: 7. The length of the CDR3 is 15 residues. CDR3 nucleotides: TGTGCCAGCTCACCGCCCGGACAGGGCGGTTCACCCCTCCACTTT. This sequence encodes CASSPPGQGGSPLHF.

This clone was seen once. This chain connects TRBV6-1 to TRBJ2-2; 8 nucleotides line up with TRBD1. Per the germline V gene, CDR1 is MNHNS and CDR2 is SASEGT. This CDR3 comprises 16 residues. V lost 2 bases and J lost 2; bases outside the gene matches: 4. The CDR3 loop is CASSELGQANTGELFF. The DNA of the CDR3 is TGTGCCAGCAGTGAATTGGGACAGGCCAACACCGGGGAGCTGTTTTTT.

The CDR3 DNA reads as TGTGCCAGCACCATAGGCGGGGCGAACACTGAAGCTTTCTTT. Translated: CASTIGGANTEAFF. The chain joins TRBV28 to TRBJ1-1; D may be TRBD1 (5 bases). The CDR3 is 14 amino acids. With 7 bases removed from V and 1 base from J, the gap between germline ends came to 13 bases. Germline loops: CDR1 MDHEN, CDR2 SYDVKM.

In this sample, this clone turned up once. The chain joins TRBV5-4 to TRBJ2-6, with D maybe TRBD2 (5 bases). The CDR3 loop spans 14 amino acids. Trimming removed 0 bases at V and 12 bases at J, with 13 bases between. Germline V lookup: CDR1 SGHNT, CDR2 YYREEE (reference sequence). The CDR3 DNA is TGTGCCAGCAGCTTGGGGGTCTCGAGCGGCGTCCTGACTTTC. The encoded protein is CASSLGVSSGVLTF.

The chain joins TRBV30 to TRBJ1-2; TRBD1 matches at 7 bases. Germline V gives CDR1 GTSNPN, CDR2 SVGIG (reference sequence). CDR3 length equals 14 residues. V lost 1 base to trimming and J lost 2 bases; unmatched junction nucleotides: 4. CDR3 sequence: CAWSGDSLNYGYTF. CDR3 nucleotides: TGTGCCTGGAGTGGGGACAGTCTGAACTATGGCTACACCTTC.

The CDR3 DNA reads TGTGCCAGTAGTATTGGTGGCATCGCTGAAGCTTTCTTT. It translates to CASSIGGIAEAFF. V and J are TRBV19 and TRBJ1-1, with unresolved D. Looked up from germline, CDR1 is LNHDA and CDR2 is SQIVND (reference sequence). The V end was cut by 3 bases, the J end by 6 bases, with 11 bases between. The length of the CDR3 is 13 residues.

As for this clone: An end of the junction does not agree with germline; a read error may underlie this. V usage is TRBV7-7 and J usage is TRBJ2-1, with 7 bases matching TRBD2. Germline values: CDR1 SSHAT, CDR2 FNYEAQ (reference sequence). This CDR3 region has 15 residues. CDR3 nucleotides: TGTGCTAGCAGCAGCGGGGAAGGCTCCTACAATGAGCAGTTCTTC. Translated: CASSSGEGSYNEQFF.

This clone rates as medium-sized. V and J are TRBV25-1 and TRBJ1-6; the match to TRBD1 covers 8 bases. Germline V gives CDR1 MGHDK, CDR2 SYGVNS. CDR3 length: 14 amino acids. The trim removed 4 bases at V and 8 bases at J, leaving 4 bases unmatched. The CDR3 DNA sequence: TGTGCCAGCAGTGCCCCAGGGGGCGATTCACCCCTCCACTTT. Translated, it gives CASSAPGGDSPLHF.

V is TRBV19 and J is TRBJ1-5, with D uncertain. Germline V CDR1 and CDR2: LNHDA, SQIVND (reference sequence). The length of the CDR3 is 16 residues. V gave up 5 bases and J gave up 7 bases, with 21 bases separating them. For the CDR3, the DNA is TGTGCCAGTAGTCCCCACTTTAAGGGCAGAGGGCAGCCCCAGCATTTT. Translated: CASSPHFKGRGQPQHF.

The CDR3 DNA reads TGTGCCAGCAGTGGTGAAGGAGCGGGGAATTCACCCCTCCACTTT. Translated, it gives CASSGEGAGNSPLHF. The J gene is TRBJ1-6, the V gene TRBV2, with D unclear. Germline CDR1 reads SNHLY; CDR2 reads FYNNEI. Trimming shortened V by 4 bases and J by 7 bases, and 14 bases separated the two germline ends. This CDR3 is built from 15 residues.